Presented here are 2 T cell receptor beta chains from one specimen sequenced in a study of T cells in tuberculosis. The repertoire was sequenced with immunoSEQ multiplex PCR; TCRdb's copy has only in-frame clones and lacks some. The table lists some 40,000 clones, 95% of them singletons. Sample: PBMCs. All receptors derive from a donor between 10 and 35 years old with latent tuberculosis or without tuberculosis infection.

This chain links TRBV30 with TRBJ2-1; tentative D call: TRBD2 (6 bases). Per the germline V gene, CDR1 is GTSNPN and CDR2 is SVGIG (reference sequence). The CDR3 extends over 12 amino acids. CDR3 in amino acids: CVAGGWTNEQFF. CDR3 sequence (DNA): TGTGTCGCCGGAGGGTGGACGAATGAGCAGTTCTTC. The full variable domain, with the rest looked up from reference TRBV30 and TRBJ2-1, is SQTIHQWPATLVQPVGSPLSLECTVEGTSNPNLYWYRQAAGRGLQLLFYSVGIGQISSEVPQNLSASRPQDRQFILSSKKLLLSDSGFYLCVAGGWTNEQFFGPGTRLTVL.

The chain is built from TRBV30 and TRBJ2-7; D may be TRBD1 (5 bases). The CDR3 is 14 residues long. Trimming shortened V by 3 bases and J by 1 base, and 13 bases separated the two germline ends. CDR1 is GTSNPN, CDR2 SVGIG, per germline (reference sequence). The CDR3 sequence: CAWSKTVGSYEQYF. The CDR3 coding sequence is TGTGCCTGGAGCAAGACAGTGGGATCCTACGAGCAGTACTTC. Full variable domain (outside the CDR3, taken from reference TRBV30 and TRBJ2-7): SQTIHQWPATLVQPVGSPLSLECTVEGTSNPNLYWYRQAAGRGLQLLFYSVGIGQISSEVPQNLSASRPQDRQFILSSKKLLLSDSGFYLCAWSKTVGSYEQYFGPGTRLTVT.